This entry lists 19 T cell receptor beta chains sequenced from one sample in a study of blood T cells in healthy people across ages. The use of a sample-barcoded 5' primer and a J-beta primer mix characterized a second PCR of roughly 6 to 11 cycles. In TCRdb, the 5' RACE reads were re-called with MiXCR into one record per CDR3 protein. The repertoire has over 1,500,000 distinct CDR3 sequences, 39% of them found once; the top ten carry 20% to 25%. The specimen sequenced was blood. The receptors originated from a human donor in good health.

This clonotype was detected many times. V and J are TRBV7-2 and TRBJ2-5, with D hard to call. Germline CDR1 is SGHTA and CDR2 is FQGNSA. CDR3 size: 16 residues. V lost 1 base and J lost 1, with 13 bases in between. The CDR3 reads CASSLGRIARQETQYF. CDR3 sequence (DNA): TGTGCCAGCAGCTTAGGGCGGATTGCCCGCCAAGAGACCCAGTACTTC.

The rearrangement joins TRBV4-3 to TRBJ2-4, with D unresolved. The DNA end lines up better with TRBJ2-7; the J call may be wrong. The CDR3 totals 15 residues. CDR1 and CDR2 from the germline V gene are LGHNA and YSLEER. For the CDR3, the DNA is TGCGCCAGCAGCCAAGATGTCAGCTGGGTGGACGAGCAGTACTTC. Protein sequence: CASSQDVSWVDEQYF.

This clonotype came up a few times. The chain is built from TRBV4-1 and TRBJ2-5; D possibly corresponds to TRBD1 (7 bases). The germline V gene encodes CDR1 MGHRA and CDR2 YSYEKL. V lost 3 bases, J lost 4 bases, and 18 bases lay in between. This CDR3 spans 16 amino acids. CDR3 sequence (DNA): TGCGCCAGCAGCCAGGGGACTGACAGGGAGGTAGAGACCCAGTACTTC. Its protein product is CASSQGTDREVETQYF.

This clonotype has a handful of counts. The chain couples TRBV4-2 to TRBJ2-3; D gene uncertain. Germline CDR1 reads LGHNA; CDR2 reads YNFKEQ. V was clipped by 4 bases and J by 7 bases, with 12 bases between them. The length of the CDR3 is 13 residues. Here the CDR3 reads CASSPELRNTQYF. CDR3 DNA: TGTGCCAGCAGCCCAGAGTTACGTAATACGCAGTATTTT.

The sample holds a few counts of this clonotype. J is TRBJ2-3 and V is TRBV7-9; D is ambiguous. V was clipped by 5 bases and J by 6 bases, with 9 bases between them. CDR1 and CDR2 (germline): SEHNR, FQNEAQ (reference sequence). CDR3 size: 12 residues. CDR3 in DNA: TGTGCCAGCAGCGACTTTTGGGATACGCAGTATTTT. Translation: CASSDFWDTQYF. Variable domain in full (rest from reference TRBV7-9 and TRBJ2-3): DTGVSQNPRHKITKRGQNVTFRCDPISEHNRLYWYRQTLGQGPEFLTYFQNEAQLEKSRLLSDRFSAERPKGSFSTLEIQRTEQGDSAMYLCASSDFWDTQYFGPGTRLTVL.

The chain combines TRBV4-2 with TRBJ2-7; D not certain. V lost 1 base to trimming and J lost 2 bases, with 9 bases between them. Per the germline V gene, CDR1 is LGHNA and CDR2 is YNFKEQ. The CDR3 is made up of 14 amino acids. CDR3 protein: CASSQARGPYEQYF. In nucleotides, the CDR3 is TGTGCCAGCAGCCAAGCCAGAGGCCCCTACGAGCAGTACTTC.

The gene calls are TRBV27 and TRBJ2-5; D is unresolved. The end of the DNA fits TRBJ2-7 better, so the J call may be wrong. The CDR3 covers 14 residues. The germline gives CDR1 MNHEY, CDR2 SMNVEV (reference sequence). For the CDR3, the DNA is TGTGCCAGCAGTTTCAGTTTGGTACCGTACGAGCAGTACTTC. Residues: CASSFSLVPYEQYF.

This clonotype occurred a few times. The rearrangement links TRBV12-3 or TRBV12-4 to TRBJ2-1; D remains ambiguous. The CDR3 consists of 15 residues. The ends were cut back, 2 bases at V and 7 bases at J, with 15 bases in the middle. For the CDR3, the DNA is TGTGCCAGCAGTTTACGGTCGGGCGAGAGGAATGAGCAGTTCTTC. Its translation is CASSLRSGERNEQFF.

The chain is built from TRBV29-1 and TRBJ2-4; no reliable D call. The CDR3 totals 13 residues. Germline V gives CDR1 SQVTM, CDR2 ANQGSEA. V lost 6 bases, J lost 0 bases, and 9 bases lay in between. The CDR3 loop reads CSVATLAKNIQYF. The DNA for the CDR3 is TGCAGCGTCGCCACATTAGCCAAAAACATTCAGTACTTC.

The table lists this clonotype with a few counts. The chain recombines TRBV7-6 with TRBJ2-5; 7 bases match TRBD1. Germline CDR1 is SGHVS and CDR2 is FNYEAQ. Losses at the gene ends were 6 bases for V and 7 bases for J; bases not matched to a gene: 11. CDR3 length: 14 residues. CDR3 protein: CASRGVDRAGTQYF. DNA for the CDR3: TGTGCCAGCAGGGGGGTCGACAGGGCAGGGACCCAGTACTTC. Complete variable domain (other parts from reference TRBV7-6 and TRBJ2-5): GAGVSQSPRYKVTKRGQDVALRCDPISGHVSLYWYRQALGQGPEFLTYFNYEAQQDKSGLPNDRFSAERPEGSISTLTIQRTEQRDSAMYRCASRGVDRAGTQYFGPGTRLLVL.

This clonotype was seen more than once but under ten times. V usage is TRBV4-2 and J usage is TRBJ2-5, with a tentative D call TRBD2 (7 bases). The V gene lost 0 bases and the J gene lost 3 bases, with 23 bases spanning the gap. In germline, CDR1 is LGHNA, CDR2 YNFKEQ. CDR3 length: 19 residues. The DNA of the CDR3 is TGTGCCAGCAGCCAAGATCGAGGGGGGGAACGGACGGGTGAAGAGACCCAGTACTTC. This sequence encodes CASSQDRGGERTGEETQYF.

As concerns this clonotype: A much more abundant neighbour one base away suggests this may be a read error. The DNA of the CDR3 is TGTGCCAGCAGCTTAGATAGGACCTTGAGGGGCTACACCTTC. Its translation is CASSLDRTLRGYTF. The chain employs TRBV7-2 and TRBJ1-2; D is unclear. The V and J ends lost 1 base and 8 bases respectively, with 14 bases between them. In germline, CDR1 is SGHTA, CDR2 FQGNSA. CDR3 length: 14 amino acids.

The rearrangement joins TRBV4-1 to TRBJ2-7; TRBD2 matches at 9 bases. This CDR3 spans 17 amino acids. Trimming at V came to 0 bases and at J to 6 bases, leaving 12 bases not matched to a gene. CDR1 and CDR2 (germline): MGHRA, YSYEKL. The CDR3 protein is CASSQEVGKRGESEQYF. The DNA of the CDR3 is TGCGCCAGCAGCCAAGAAGTCGGTAAGCGGGGGGAAAGCGAGCAGTACTTC.

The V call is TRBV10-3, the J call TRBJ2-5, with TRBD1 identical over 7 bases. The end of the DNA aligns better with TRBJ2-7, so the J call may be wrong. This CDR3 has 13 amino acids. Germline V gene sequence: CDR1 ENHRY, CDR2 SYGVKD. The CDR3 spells CATGQTGRYEQYF. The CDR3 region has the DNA TGTGCCACGGGACAGACTGGACGCTACGAGCAGTACTTC.

CDR3 loop: CASTVTGSSYEQYF. The DNA of the CDR3 is TGCGCCAGCACCGTCACGGGTAGCTCCTACGAGCAGTACTTC. The chain couples TRBV5-1 to TRBJ2-7; no firm D call. CDR1 and CDR2 (germline): SGHRS, YFSETQ. This CDR3 comprises 14 residues. The germline V and J ends were trimmed by 6 bases and 0 bases, with 13 bases remaining between them.

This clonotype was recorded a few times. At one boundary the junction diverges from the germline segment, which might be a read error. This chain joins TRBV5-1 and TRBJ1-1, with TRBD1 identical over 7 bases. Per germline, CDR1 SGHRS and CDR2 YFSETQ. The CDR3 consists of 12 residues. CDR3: CASGTGDTETFF. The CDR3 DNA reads TGCGCCAGCGGAACAGGGGACACTGAAACTTTCTTT.

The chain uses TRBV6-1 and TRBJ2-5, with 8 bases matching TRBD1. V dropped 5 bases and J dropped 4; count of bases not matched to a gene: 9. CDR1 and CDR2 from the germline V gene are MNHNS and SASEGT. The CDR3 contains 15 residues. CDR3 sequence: CASSKDRGMRETQYF. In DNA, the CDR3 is TGTGCCAGCAGTAAAGACAGGGGCATGCGAGAGACCCAGTACTTC.

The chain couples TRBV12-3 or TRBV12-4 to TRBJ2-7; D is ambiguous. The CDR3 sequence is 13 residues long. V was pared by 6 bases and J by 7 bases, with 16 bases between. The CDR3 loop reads CASSTAPLGEQYF. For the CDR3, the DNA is TGTGCCAGCAGCACGGCCCCCCTGGGGGAGCAGTACTTC.

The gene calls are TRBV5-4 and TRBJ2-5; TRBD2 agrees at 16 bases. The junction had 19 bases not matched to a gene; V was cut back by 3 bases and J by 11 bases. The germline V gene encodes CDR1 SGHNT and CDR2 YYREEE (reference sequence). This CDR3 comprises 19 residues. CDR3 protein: CASSWGPGLAGGLMNEQYF. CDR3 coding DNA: TGTGCCAGCAGCTGGGGGCCGGGACTAGCGGGGGGGTTAATGAATGAGCAGTACTTC.